This T cell receptor (beta chain) was sequenced during a study of T cells after yellow fever vaccination. A single record per CDR3 protein comes from TCRdb applying MiXCR to the 5' RACE reads. The table shows under 550,000 distinct CDR3 sequences, with 21% occurring only once. This specimen was PBMCs, taken less than 25 days after the first yellow fever vaccination. The receptor's source is a man aged 18-30 years who received the YFV17D yellow fever vaccine.

The CDR3 loop reads CASSPHSSRSILGGYTF. As DNA, the CDR3 is TGTGCCAGCAGCCCGCATTCCTCACGGAGTATCTTAGGTGGCTACACCTTC. The chain has TRBV9 and TRBJ1-2; no definite D call. The CDR3 sequence is 17 residues long. V lost 4 bases to trimming and J lost 7 bases, with 26 bases between them. From germline, CDR1 is SGDLS and CDR2 YYNGEE.